This TCR beta chain was identified during a study of T cells after yellow fever vaccination. Study results and caveats: Clonotypes found in both CD4 and CD8 compartments made up a small share.

V lost 6 bases, J lost 0 bases, and 12 bases lay in between. CDR3 length equals 14 residues. Germline CDR1 reads DFQATT; CDR2 reads SNEGSKA (reference sequence). TCRdb ran MiXCR on the 5' RACE reads and lists one entry per CDR3 protein. The sample carries about 240,000 distinct CDR3 sequences, about 7% recorded once. This clonotype came up a few times. Antigen specificity is unknown. The sample here was CD4+ T cells sorted from PBMCs, taken 15 days after the yellow fever booster vaccination. The TCR originated in a man aged 25 to 45 who received the YFV17D yellow fever vaccine. The V and J genes are TRBV20-1 and TRBJ1-5; possibly TRBD1 for D (6 bases). DNA for the CDR3: TGCAGTGCCCCGGGACACTCTAGCAATCAGCCCCAGCATTTT. Its protein product is CSAPGHSSNQPQHF.